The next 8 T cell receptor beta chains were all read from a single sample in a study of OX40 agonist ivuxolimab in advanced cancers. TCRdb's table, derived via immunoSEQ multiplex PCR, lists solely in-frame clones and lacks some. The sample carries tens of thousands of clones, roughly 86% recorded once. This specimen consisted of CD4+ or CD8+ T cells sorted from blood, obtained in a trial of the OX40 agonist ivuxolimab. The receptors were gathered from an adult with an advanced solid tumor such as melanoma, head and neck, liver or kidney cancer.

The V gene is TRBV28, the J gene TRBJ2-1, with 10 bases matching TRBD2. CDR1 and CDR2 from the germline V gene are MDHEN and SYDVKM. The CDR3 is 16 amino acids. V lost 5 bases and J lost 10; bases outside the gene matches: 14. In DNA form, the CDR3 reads TGTGCCAGCAGTCCTCCGGGGCTAGCGGGAGAGTTAGAGCAGTTCTTC. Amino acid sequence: CASSPPGLAGELEQFF.

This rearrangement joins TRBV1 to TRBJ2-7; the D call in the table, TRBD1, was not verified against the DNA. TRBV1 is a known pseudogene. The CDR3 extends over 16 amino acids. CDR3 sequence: CTSSPNPNRSSYEQYV. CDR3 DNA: TGCACCAGCAGCCCTAATCCAAACAGGAGCTCCTACGAGCAGTACGTC.

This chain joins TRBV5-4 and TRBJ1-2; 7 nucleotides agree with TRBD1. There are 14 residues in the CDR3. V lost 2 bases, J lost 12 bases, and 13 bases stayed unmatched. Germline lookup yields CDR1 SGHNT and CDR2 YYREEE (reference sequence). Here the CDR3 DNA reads TGTGCCAGCAGCTTAGGTCGGGGACAGAAAACTGACACCTTC. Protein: CASSLGRGQKTDTF.

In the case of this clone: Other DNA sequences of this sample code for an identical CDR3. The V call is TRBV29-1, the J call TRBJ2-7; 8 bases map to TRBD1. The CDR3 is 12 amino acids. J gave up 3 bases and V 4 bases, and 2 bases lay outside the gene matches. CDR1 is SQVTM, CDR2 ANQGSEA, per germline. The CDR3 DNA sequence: TGCAGCGTTGGAACAGGGGGCTACGAGCAGTACTTC. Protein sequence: CSVGTGGYEQYF.

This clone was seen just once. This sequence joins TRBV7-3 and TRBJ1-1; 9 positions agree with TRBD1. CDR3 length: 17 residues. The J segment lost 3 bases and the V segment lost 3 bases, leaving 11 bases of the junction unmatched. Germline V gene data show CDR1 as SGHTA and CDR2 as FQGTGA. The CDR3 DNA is TGTGCCAGCAGCTTGGGACAGGGAGGAACGAAAGACACTGAAGCTTTCTTT. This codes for CASSLGQGGTKDTEAFF.

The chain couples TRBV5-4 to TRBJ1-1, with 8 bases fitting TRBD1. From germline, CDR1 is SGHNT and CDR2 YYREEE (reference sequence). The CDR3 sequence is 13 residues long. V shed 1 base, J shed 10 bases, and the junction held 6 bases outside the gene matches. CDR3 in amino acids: CASSLQGALGAFF. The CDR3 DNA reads TGTGCCAGCAGCTTGCAGGGGGCGCTGGGAGCTTTCTTT.

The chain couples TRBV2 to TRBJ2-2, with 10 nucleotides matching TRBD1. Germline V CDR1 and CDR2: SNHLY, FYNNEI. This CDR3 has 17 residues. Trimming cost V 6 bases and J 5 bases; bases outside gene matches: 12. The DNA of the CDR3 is TGTGCCAGCAGCTGGGACAGGGGATTCGGTAGGACCGGGGAGCTGTTTTTT. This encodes CASSWDRGFGRTGELFF.

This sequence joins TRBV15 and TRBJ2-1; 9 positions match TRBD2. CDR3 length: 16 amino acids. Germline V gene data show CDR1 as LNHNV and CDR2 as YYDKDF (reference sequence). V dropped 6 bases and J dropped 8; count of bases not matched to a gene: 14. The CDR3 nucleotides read TGTGCCACCAGTCACAGCCAGATTAGCGGGAGTTATGAGCAGTTCTTC. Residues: CATSHSQISGSYEQFF.